This T cell receptor beta chain was observed in a study of OX40 agonist ivuxolimab in advanced cancers. Germline V gives CDR1 KGHSH, CDR2 LQKENI. V was shortened by 1 base and J by 6 bases, with 10 bases between the two germline ends. There are 14 residues in the CDR3. The assay was immunoSEQ multiplex PCR, and TCRdb's table has in-frame clones only and misses some. This table has tens of thousands of clones, around 90% appearing once. The sample consisted of CD4+ or CD8+ T cells sorted from blood, taken in a trial of the OX40 agonist ivuxolimab. The J gene is TRBJ2-1, the V gene TRBV18; D gene ambiguous. The sequence was obtained from an adult with an advanced solid tumor such as melanoma, head and neck, liver or kidney cancer. CDR3 loop: CASSPRVLPNEQFF. In DNA, the CDR3 is TGTGCCAGCTCACCACGGGTACTCCCCAATGAGCAGTTCTTC.